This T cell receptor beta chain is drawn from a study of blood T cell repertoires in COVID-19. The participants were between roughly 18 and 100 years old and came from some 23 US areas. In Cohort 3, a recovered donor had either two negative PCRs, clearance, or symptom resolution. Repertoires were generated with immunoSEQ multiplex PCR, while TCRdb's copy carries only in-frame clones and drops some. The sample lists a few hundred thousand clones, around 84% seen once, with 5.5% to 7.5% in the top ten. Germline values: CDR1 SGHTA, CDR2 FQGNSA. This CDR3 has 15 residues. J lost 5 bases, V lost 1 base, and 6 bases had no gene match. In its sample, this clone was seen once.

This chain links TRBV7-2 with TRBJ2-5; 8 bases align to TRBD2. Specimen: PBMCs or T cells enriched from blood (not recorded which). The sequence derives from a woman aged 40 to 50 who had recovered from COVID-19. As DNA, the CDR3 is TGTGCCAGCAGCTTAGTTTATAGCGGGAAGGAGACCCAGTACTTC. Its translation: CASSLVYSGKETQYF.